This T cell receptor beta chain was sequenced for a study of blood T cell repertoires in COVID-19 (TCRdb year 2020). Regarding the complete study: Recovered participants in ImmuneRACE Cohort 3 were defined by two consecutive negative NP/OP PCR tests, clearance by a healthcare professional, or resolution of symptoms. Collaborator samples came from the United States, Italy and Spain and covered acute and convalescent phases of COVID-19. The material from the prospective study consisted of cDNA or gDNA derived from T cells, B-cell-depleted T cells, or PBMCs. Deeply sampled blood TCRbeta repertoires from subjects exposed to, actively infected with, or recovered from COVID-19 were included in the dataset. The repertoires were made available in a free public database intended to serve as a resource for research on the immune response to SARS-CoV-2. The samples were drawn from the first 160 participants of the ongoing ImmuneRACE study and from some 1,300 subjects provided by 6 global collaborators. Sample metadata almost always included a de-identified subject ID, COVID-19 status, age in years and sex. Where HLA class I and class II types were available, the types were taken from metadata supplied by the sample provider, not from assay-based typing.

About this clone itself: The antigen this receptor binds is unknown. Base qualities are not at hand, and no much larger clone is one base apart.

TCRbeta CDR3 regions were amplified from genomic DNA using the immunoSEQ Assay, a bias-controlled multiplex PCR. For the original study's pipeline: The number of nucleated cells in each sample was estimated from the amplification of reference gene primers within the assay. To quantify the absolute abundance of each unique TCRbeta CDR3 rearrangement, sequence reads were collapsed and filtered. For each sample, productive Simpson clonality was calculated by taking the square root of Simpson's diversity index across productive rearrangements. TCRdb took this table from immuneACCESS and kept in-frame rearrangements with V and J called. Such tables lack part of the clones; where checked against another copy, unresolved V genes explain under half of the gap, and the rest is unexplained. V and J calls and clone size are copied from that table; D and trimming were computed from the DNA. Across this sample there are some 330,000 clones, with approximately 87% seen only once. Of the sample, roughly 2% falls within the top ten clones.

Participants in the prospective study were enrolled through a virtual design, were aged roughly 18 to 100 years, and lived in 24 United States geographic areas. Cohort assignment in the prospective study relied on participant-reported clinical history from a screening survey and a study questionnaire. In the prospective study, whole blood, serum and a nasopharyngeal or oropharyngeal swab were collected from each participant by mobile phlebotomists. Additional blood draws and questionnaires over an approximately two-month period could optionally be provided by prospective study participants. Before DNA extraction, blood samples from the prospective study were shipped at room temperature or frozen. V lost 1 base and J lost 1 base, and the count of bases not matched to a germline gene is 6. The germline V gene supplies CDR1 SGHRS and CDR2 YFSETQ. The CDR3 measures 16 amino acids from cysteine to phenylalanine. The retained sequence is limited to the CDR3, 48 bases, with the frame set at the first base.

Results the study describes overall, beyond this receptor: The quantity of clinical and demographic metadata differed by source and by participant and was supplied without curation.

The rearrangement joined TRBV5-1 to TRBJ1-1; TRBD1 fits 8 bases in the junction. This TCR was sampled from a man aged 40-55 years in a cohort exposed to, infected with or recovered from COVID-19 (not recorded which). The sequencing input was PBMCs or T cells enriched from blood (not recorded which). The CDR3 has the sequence CASSLPQGAGNTEAFF. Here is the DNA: TGCGCCAGCAGCTTGCCTCAGGGGGCAGGGAACACTGAAGCTTTCTTT.